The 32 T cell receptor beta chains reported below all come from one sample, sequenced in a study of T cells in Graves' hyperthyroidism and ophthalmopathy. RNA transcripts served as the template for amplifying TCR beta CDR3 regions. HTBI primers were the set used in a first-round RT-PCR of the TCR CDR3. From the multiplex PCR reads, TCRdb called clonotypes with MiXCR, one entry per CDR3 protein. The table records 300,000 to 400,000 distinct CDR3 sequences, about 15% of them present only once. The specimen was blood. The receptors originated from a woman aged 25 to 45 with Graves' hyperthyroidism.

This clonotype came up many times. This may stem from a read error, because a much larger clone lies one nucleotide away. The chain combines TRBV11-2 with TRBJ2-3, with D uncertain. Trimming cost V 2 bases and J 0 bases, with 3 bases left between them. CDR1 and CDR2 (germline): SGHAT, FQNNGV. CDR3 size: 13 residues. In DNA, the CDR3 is TGTGCCAGCAGCTTATGGAGCACAGATACGCAGTATTTT. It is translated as CASSLWSTDTQYF.

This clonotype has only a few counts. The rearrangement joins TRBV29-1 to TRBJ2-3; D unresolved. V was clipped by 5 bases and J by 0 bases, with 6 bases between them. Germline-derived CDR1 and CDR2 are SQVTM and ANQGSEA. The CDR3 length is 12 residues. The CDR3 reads CSVLSSTDTQYF. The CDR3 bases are TGCAGCGTTTTGAGCAGCACAGATACGCAGTATTTT.

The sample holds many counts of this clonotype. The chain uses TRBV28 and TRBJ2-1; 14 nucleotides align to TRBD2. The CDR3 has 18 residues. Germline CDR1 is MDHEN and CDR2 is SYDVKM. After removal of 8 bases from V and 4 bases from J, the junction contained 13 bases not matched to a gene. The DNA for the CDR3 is TGTGCCAGCTCGACTAGCGGGAGGGCCCGGGTTAAGTACAATGAGCAGTTCTTC. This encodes CASSTSGRARVKYNEQFF.

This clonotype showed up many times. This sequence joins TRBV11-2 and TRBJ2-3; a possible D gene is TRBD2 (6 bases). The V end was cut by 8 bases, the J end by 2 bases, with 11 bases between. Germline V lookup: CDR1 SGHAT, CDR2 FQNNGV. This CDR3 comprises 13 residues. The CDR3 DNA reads TGTGCCAGCGGAGGGACTCCCACAGATACGCAGTATTTT. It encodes CASGGTPTDTQYF.

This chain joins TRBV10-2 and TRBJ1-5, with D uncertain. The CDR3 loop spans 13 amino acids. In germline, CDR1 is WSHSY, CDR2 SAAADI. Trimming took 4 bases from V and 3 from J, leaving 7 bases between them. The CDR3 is CASSGRDNQPQHF. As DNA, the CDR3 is TGCGCCAGCAGTGGACGGGACAATCAGCCCCAGCATTTT.

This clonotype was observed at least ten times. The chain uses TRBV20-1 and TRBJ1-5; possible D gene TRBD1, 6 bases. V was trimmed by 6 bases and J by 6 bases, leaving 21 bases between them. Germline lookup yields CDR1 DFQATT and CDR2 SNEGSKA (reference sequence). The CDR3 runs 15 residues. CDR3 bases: TGCAGTGCAGCGACTTTCTGGGGGGCGGGTCAGCCCCAGCATTTT. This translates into CSAATFWGAGQPQHF.

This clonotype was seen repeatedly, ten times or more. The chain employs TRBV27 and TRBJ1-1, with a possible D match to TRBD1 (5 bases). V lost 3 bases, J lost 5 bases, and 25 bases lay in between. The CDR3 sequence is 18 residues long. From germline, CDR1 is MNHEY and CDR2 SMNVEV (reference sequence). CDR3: CASSLKSSAGGGRTEAFF. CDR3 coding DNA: TGTGCCAGCAGTTTGAAATCGTCGGCCGGCGGGGGGAGGACTGAAGCTTTCTTT.

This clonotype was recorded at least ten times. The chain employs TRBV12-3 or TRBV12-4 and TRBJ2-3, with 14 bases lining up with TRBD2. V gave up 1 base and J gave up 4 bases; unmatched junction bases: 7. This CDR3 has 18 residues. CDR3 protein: CASSLVRLAGGPSDTQYF. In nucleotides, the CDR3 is TGTGCCAGCAGTTTAGTCCGACTAGCGGGAGGGCCGTCAGATACGCAGTATTTT.

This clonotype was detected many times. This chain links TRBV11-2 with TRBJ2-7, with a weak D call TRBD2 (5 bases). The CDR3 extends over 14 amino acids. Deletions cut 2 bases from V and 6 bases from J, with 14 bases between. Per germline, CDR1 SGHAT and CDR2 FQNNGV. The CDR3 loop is CASSLWEMPGEQYF. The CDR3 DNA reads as TGTGCCAGCAGCTTATGGGAGATGCCCGGCGAGCAGTACTTC.

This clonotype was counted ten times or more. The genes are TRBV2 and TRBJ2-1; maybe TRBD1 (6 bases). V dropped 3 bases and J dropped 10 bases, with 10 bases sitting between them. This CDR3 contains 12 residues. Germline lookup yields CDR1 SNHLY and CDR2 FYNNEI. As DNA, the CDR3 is TGTGCCAGCAGTGAGCAGACAGGAGAGCAGTTCTTC. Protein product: CASSEQTGEQFF.

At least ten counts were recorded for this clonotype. This chain's CDR3 is CASSPRTSEDGYTF. CDR3 sequence (DNA): TGTGCCAGCAGCCCGAGGACAAGCGAAGATGGCTACACCTTC. The V and J genes are TRBV7-2 and TRBJ1-2, with D perhaps matching TRBD1 (5 bases). Germline V gene sequence: CDR1 SGHTA, CDR2 FQGNSA. This CDR3 contains 14 residues. V was pared by 5 bases and J by 6 bases, with 16 bases between.

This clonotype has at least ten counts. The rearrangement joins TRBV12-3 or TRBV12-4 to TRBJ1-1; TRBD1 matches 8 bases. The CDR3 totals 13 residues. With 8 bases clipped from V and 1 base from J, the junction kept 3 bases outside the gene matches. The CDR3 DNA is TGTGCCAGCTCAGGGGGCAGGAACACTGAAGCTTTCTTT. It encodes CASSGGRNTEAFF.

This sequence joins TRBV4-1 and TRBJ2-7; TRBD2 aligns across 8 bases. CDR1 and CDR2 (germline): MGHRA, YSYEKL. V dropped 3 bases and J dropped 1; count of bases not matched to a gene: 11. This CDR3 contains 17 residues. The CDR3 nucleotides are TGCGCCAGCAGCCATGGGCTAGCGGGTTCACGTTCCTACGAGCAGTACTTC. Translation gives CASSHGLAGSRSYEQYF.

CDR3 sequence (DNA): TGCAGTGCTAGTATTGGGGCCTCTGGAAACACCATATATTTT. Its translation: CSASIGASGNTIYF. The chain links TRBV20-1 to TRBJ1-3; D is possibly TRBD1 (5 bases). The CDR3 has 14 amino acids. Trimming removed 3 bases at V and 0 bases at J, with 9 bases between. The germline V gene encodes CDR1 DFQATT and CDR2 SNEGSKA (reference sequence).

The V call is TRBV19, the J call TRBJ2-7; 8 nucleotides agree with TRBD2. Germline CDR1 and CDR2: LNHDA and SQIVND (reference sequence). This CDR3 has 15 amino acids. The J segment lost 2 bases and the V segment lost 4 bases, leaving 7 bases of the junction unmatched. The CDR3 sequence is CASSTGAGVAYEQYF. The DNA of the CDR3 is TGTGCCAGTAGTACAGGAGCGGGAGTGGCCTACGAGCAGTACTTC.

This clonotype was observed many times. CDR3 bases: TGTGCCAGCAGCTTACGTGGCAGTGTAACTGAAGCTTTCTTT. Translated, it gives CASSLRGSVTEAFF. The chain recombines TRBV7-2 with TRBJ1-1, with unresolved D. Looked up from germline, CDR1 is SGHTA and CDR2 is FQGNSA. With 2 bases removed from V and 5 bases from J, the gap between germline ends came to 12 bases. This CDR3 has 14 amino acids.

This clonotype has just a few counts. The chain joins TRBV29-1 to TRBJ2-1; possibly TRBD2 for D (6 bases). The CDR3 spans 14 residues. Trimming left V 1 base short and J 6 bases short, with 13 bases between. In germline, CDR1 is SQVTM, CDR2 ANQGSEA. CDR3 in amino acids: CSVEGGNGANEQFF. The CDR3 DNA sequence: TGCAGCGTTGAAGGCGGGAATGGGGCCAATGAGCAGTTCTTC.

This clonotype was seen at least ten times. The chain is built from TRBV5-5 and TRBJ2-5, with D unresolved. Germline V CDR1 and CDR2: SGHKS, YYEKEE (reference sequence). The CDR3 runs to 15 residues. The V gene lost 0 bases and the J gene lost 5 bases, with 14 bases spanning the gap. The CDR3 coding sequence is TGTGCCAGCAGCTTGGATCAAGGGCCTCAGGAGACCCAGTACTTC. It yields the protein CASSLDQGPQETQYF.

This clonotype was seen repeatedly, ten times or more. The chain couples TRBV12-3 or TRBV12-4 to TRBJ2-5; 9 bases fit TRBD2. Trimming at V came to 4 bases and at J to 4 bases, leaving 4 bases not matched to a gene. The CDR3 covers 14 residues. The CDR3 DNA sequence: TGTGCCAGCAGTTCGCGGGAGGGTGGAGAGACCCAGTACTTC. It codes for CASSSREGGETQYF.

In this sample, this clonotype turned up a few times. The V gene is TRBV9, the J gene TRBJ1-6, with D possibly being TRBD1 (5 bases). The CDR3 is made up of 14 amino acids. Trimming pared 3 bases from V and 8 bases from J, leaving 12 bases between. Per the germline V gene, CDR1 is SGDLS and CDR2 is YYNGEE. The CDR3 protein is CASSARGRDSPLHF. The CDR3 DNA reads TGTGCCAGCAGCGCTCGGGGGAGGGATTCACCCCTCCACTTT.

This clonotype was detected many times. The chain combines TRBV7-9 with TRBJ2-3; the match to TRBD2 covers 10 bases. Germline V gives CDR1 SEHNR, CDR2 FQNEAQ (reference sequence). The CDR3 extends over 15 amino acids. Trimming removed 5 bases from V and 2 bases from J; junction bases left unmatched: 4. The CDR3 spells CASSEREGPTDTQYF. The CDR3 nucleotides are TGTGCCAGCAGCGAGCGGGAGGGCCCCACAGATACGCAGTATTTT.

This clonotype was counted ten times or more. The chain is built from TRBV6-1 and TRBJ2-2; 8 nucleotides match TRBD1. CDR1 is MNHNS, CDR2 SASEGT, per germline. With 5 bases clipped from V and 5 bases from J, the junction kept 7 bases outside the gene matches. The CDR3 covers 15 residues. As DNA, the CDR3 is TGTGCCAGCAGTTCCGGGACAGGCTTAACCGGGGAGCTGTTTTTT. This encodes CASSSGTGLTGELFF.

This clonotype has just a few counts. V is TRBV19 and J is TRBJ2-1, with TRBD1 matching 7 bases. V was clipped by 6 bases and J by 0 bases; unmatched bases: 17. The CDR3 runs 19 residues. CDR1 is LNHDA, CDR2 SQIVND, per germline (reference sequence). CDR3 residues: CASRPSGTALPSSYNEQFF. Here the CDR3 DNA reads TGTGCCAGTAGACCTTCCGGGACAGCGCTGCCGAGCTCCTACAATGAGCAGTTCTTC.

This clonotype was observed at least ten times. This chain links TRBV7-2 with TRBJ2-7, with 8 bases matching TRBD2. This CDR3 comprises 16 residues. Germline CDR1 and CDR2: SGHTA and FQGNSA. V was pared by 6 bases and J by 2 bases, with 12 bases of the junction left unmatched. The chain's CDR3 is CASSPRGLAPPYEQYF. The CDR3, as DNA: TGTGCCAGCAGTCCCAGAGGACTAGCCCCCCCCTACGAGCAGTACTTC. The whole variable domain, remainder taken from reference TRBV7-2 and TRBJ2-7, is GAGVSQSPSNKVTEKGKDVELRCDPISGHTALYWYRQSLGQGLEFLIYFQGNSAPDKSGLPSDRFSAERTGGSVSTLTIQRTQQEDSAVYLCASSPRGLAPPYEQYFGPGTRLTVT.

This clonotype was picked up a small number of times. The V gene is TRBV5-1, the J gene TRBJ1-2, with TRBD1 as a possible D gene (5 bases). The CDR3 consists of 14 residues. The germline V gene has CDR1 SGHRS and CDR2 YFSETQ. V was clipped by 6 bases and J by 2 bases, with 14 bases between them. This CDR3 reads CASTRGAVNYGYTF. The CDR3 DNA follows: TGCGCCAGCACCCGCGGGGCAGTCAACTATGGCTACACCTTC.

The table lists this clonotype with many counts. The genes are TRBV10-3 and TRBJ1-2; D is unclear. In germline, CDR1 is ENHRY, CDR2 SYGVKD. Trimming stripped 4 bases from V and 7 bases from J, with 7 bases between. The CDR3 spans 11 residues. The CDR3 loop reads CAISAGSGYTF. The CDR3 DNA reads TGTGCCATCAGTGCAGGCTCTGGCTACACCTTC.

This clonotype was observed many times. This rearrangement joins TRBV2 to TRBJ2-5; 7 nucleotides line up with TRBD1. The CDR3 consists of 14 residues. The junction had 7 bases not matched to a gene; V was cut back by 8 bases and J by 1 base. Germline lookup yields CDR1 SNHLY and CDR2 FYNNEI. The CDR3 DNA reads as TGTGCCAGCGGCGACCGGGACAGCCAAGAGACCCAGTACTTC. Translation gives CASGDRDSQETQYF.

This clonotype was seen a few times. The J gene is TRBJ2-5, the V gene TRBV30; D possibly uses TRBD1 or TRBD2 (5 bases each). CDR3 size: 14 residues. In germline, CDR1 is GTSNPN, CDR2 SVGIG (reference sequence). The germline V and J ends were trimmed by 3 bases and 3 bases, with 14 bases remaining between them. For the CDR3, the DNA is TGTGCCTGGAGCCGGGGCCTAAAGGAAGAGACCCAGTACTTC. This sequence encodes CAWSRGLKEETQYF.

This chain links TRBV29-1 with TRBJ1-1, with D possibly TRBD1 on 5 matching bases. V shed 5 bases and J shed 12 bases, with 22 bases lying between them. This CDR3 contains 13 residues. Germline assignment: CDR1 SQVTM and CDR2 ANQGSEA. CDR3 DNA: TGCAGCGTTCCCACAGACGTCGGGGCCCCTACTTTCTTT. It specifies CSVPTDVGAPTFF.

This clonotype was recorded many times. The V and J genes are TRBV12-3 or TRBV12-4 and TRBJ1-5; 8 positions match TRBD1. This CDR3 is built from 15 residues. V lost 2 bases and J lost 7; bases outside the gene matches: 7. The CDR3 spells CASSLLGQVKQPQHF. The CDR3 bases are TGTGCCAGCAGTTTACTGGGACAGGTTAAGCAGCCCCAGCATTTT.

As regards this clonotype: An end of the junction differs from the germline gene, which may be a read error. Written as DNA, the CDR3 is TGTGCCAGCGGTTATTCACCCCTCCACTTT. Its protein is CASGYSPLHF. This chain links TRBV6-9 with TRBJ1-6; no definite D call. The CDR3 spans 10 residues. Per the germline V gene, CDR1 is MNHGY and CDR2 is SVAAGI.

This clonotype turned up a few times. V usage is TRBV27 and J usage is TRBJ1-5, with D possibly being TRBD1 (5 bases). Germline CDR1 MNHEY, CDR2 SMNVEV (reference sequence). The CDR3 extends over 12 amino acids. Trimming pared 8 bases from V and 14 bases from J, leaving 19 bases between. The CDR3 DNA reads TGTGCCAGCCCTAGCGGGGGGGATTGGAAGCATTTT. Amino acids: CASPSGGDWKHF.